These 28 T cell receptor beta chains came from one sample sequenced in a study of Ad26.COV2.S vaccination and SARS-CoV-2 variants. Method: immunoSEQ multiplex PCR; TCRdb's copy keeps in-frame clones and lacks some. The data contain some 450,000 clones, roughly 91% of them singletons. The treatment: roughly 19 received Ad26.COV2.S at low or high dose, single or two shots; 5 received placebo; per-sample allocation not given. Sampling occurred on day 63 after the first vaccine or placebo injection. The sample was peripheral blood, taken in a trial of Ad26.COV2.S vaccine versus placebo. All receptors come from a person between 18 and 59 years old who received the Ad26.COV2.S COVID-19 vaccine or a placebo.

This clone was picked up one time. V and J are TRBV9 and TRBJ2-1; TRBD1 might be the D (5 bases). V lost 4 bases, J lost 5 bases, and 10 bases lay in between. This CDR3 contains 13 residues. The V gene's germline CDR1 is SGDLS and CDR2 YYNGEE. In nucleotides, the CDR3 is TGTGCCAGCAGCCCAGGGCCCAACAATGAGCAGTTCTTC. As protein: CASSPGPNNEQFF.

V usage is TRBV10-3 and J usage is TRBJ2-7, with unresolved D. V was pared by 3 bases and J by 2 bases, with 5 bases between. CDR3 length equals 12 residues. The germline gives CDR1 ENHRY, CDR2 SYGVKD. CDR3 in DNA: TGTGCCATCAGTGAAGGGCCCTACGAGCAGTACTTC. This translates into CAISEGPYEQYF.

J is TRBJ1-6 and V is TRBV28; a weak D match, TRBD1 (5 bases). Germline CDR1 MDHEN, CDR2 SYDVKM. The V end was cut by 2 bases, the J end by 7 bases, with 12 bases between. CDR3 length: 15 amino acids. CDR3 nucleotide sequence: TGTGCCAGCAGTTTACCGGGGACGGCCAATTCACCCCTCCACTTT. As protein: CASSLPGTANSPLHF.

The CDR3 region is CASSLQGAYNSPLHF. The CDR3, as DNA: TGTGCCAGCAGCTTGCAAGGGGCCTATAATTCACCCCTCCACTTT. This chain links TRBV5-4 with TRBJ1-6; weak D call: TRBD1 (5 bases). Trimming took off 1 base at V and 2 bases at J, with 7 bases between the two ends. CDR3 length: 15 amino acids. Germline lookup yields CDR1 SGHNT and CDR2 YYREEE (reference sequence).

This clone was detected only once. The chain recombines TRBV28 with TRBJ2-5; TRBD1 matches at 8 bases. With V trimmed by 1 base and J by 1 base, 5 bases remained unmatched. There are 16 residues in the CDR3. Germline assignment: CDR1 MDHEN and CDR2 SYDVKM. The CDR3 DNA reads TGTGCCAGCAGTTTATCAGGACAGGGCCTCCAAGAGACCCAGTACTTC. This codes for CASSLSGQGLQETQYF.

The chain uses TRBV19 and TRBJ2-2; 14 bases are shared with TRBD2. The J segment lost 4 bases and the V segment lost 4 bases, leaving 2 bases of the junction unmatched. The CDR3 sequence is 16 residues long. Germline V gene sequence: CDR1 LNHDA, CDR2 SQIVND (reference sequence). CDR3 nucleotides: TGTGCCAGTAGTACAGGGACTAGCGGGAGCACCGGGGAGCTGTTTTTT. The encoded protein is CASSTGTSGSTGELFF. Full variable domain (outside the CDR3, taken from reference TRBV19 and TRBJ2-2): DGGITQSPKYLFRKEGQNVTLSCEQNLNHDAMYWYRQDPGQGLRLIYYSQIVNDFQKGDIAEGYSVSREKKESFPLTVTSAQKNPTAFYLCASSTGTSGSTGELFFGEGSRLTVL.

The V call is TRBV6-4, the J call TRBJ1-1, with a weak D call TRBD1 (6 bases). In germline, CDR1 is MRHNA, CDR2 SNTAGT. The CDR3 has 13 residues. Trimming took 4 bases from V and 7 from J, leaving 13 bases between them. CDR3 in DNA: TGTGCCAGCAGTGCCCCAGGGGTCTATGAAGCTTTCTTT. Its translation is CASSAPGVYEAFF.

This chain links TRBV5-5 with TRBJ2-7; 9 bases agree with TRBD1. Germline values: CDR1 SGHKS, CDR2 YYEKEE (reference sequence). This CDR3 comprises 14 residues. After removal of 6 bases from V and 2 bases from J, the junction contained 6 bases not matched to a gene. CDR3 protein: CASNGQGSAYEQYF. CDR3 DNA: TGTGCCAGCAACGGACAGGGGAGCGCCTACGAGCAGTACTTC.

The CDR3 spells CASSLDPGSGVEQFF. CDR3 coding DNA: TGTGCCAGCAGCTTAGATCCGGGATCGGGGGTTGAGCAGTTCTTC. The chain couples TRBV11-1 to TRBJ2-1; D may be TRBD2 (6 bases). The CDR3 sequence is 15 residues long. Germline V gene lookup returns CDR1 SGHAT and CDR2 FQDESV (reference sequence). The V end was cut by 1 base, the J end by 9 bases, with 16 bases between.

The chain links TRBV27 to TRBJ2-1; TRBD2 agrees at 8 bases. Looked up from germline, CDR1 is MNHEY and CDR2 is SMNVEV (reference sequence). Losses at the gene ends were 6 bases for V and 2 bases for J; bases not matched to a gene: 9. The CDR3 is 16 amino acids. The CDR3 DNA sequence: TGTGCCAGCAGCCCCCCCCCAGCGGGGGCCTACAATGAGCAGTTCTTC. It codes for CASSPPPAGAYNEQFF.

V usage is TRBV20-1 and J usage is TRBJ2-2; D unresolved. The V and J ends lost 2 bases and 8 bases respectively, with 6 bases between them. The germline V gene encodes CDR1 DFQATT and CDR2 SNEGSKA (reference sequence). The CDR3 has 11 residues. The CDR3 region is CSARKGGELFF. CDR3 sequence (DNA): TGCAGTGCTAGAAAGGGAGGGGAGCTGTTTTTT.

The chain carries TRBV10-3 and TRBJ2-4; no reliable D call. Germline loops: CDR1 ENHRY, CDR2 SYGVKD. The V end lost 6 bases, the J end lost 4 bases, and 13 bases lay between the germline ends. This CDR3 is built from 14 residues. The CDR3 sequence: CAISKDGRKNIQYF. DNA of the CDR3: TGTGCCATCAGCAAAGATGGCAGAAAAAACATTCAGTACTTC.

The rearrangement links TRBV11-1 to TRBJ2-5; possibly TRBD1 or TRBD2 for D (5 bases each). The germline V gene has CDR1 SGHAT and CDR2 FQDESV (reference sequence). Between the trimmed V and J ends, which lost 5 bases and 4 bases, there was a span of 11 bases. The CDR3 is made up of 13 amino acids. CDR3 loop: CASSRTGGETQYF. The CDR3 coding sequence is TGTGCCAGCAGCCGTACTGGGGGAGAGACCCAGTACTTC. Variable domain in full (rest from reference TRBV11-1 and TRBJ2-5): EAEVAQSPRYKITEKSQAVAFWCDPISGHATLYWYRQILGQGPELLVQFQDESVVDDSQLPKDRFSAERLKGVDSTLKIQPAELGDSAMYLCASSRTGGETQYFGPGTRLLVL.

The V gene is TRBV9, the J gene TRBJ2-3, with D uncertain. Trimming stripped 3 bases from V and 2 bases from J, with 19 bases between. The CDR3 totals 17 residues. CDR1 is SGDLS, CDR2 YYNGEE, per germline. The CDR3 is CASSAALQPDSTDTQYF. CDR3 coding DNA: TGTGCCAGCAGCGCAGCTTTACAACCCGACTCCACAGATACGCAGTATTTT.

CDR3 sequence: CASSPLPPSRATNEKLFF. CDR3 in DNA: TGTGCCAGCTCACCATTGCCCCCGAGCCGAGCAACTAATGAAAAACTGTTTTTT. The J gene is TRBJ1-4, the V gene TRBV18; D unresolved. The germline CDR1 and CDR2 sequences are KGHSH and LQKENI. CDR3 size: 18 residues. V was pared by 2 bases and J by 0 bases, with 16 bases between.

The gene calls are TRBV3-1 (or the pseudogene TRBV3-2) and TRBJ2-1; 11 positions match TRBD2. CDR1 and CDR2 from the germline V gene are LGHDT and YNNKEL (reference sequence). This CDR3 has 18 residues. J lost 2 bases, V lost 0 bases, and 6 bases had no gene match. Here the CDR3 DNA reads TGTGCCAGCAGCCAAGATGTGATAGCGGGAGGGACCTACAATGAGCAGTTCTTC. Translation: CASSQDVIAGGTYNEQFF.

This clone was detected only a few times. The CDR3 loop is CASSPPGAYEQYF. CDR3 nucleotide sequence: TGTGCCAGCAGCCCCCCTGGCGCCTACGAGCAGTACTTC. The chain employs TRBV9 and TRBJ2-7, with unresolved D. The germline V gene has CDR1 SGDLS and CDR2 YYNGEE. The CDR3 spans 13 residues. V was shortened by 4 bases and J by 2 bases, with 10 bases between the two germline ends.

The gene calls are TRBV10-3 and TRBJ2-1; 12 nucleotides line up with TRBD2. The J segment lost 7 bases and the V segment lost 3 bases, leaving 7 bases of the junction unmatched. Germline V CDR1 and CDR2: ENHRY, SYGVKD. This CDR3 region has 16 residues. The CDR3 coding sequence is TGTGCCATCAGTGACCTAGCGGGAGGGCCGGGGAATGAGCAGTTCTTC. Protein sequence: CAISDLAGGPGNEQFF.

The rearrangement joins TRBV28 to TRBJ2-1, with D tentatively TRBD1 or TRBD2 (5 bases each). Germline V gene sequence: CDR1 MDHEN, CDR2 SYDVKM. The CDR3 totals 15 residues. V lost 6 bases and J 12 bases, leaving 24 bases between the germline ends. The CDR3 is CASRGFQGRRVWQFF. For the CDR3, the DNA is TGTGCCAGCAGGGGCTTCCAGGGACGCCGGGTTTGGCAGTTCTTC.

The chain couples TRBV9 to TRBJ2-7; 9 bases map to TRBD2. The J segment lost 0 bases and the V segment lost 0 bases, leaving 1 base of the junction unmatched. The CDR3 is made up of 15 amino acids. Per germline, CDR1 SGDLS and CDR2 YYNGEE. The CDR3 region is CASSVASGDSYEQYF. The CDR3 nucleotides are TGTGCCAGCAGCGTAGCTAGCGGGGACTCCTACGAGCAGTACTTC.

The chain uses TRBV27 and TRBJ1-2; weak D call: TRBD1 (6 bases). The CDR3 contains 13 residues. V was pared by 8 bases and J by 0 bases, with 10 bases between. Looked up from germline, CDR1 is MNHEY and CDR2 is SMNVEV (reference sequence). This CDR3 reads CASSDRPNYGYTF. The CDR3 nucleotides read TGTGCCAGCTCGGACAGACCTAACTATGGCTACACCTTC.

The chain recombines TRBV7-2 with TRBJ2-7, with D uncertain. The CDR3 consists of 14 residues. Trimming pared 5 bases from V and 1 base from J, leaving 12 bases between. Germline CDR1 SGHTA, CDR2 FQGNSA. CDR3: CASSPYSVSYEQYF. The CDR3, as DNA: TGTGCCAGCAGCCCCTACTCGGTTTCCTACGAGCAGTACTTC. The full variable domain, completed using reference TRBV7-2 and TRBJ2-7, is GAGVSQSPSNKVTEKGKDVELRCDPISGHTALYWYRQSLGQGLEFLIYFQGNSAPDKSGLPSDRFSAERTGGSVSTLTIQRTQQEDSAVYLCASSPYSVSYEQYFGPGTRLTVT.

The chain links TRBV11-2 to TRBJ2-1, with D uncertain. Deletions cut 4 bases from V and 8 bases from J, with 12 bases between. This CDR3 is 13 amino acids long. Germline assignment: CDR1 SGHAT and CDR2 FQNNGV. The CDR3 DNA reads as TGTGCCAGCAGCTATCAGCTTGAGGATGAGCAGTTCTTC. Residues: CASSYQLEDEQFF.

The rearrangement links TRBV11-2 to TRBJ1-2, with a tentative D call TRBD1 (6 bases). The V end was cut by 7 bases, the J end by 0 bases, with 12 bases between. This CDR3 is built from 14 residues. The germline CDR1 and CDR2 sequences are SGHAT and FQNNGV. The chain's CDR3 is CASTDRFSNYGYTF. CDR3 coding DNA: TGTGCCAGCACAGACAGGTTTTCTAACTATGGCTACACCTTC.

The chain joins TRBV27 to TRBJ2-7; D is perhaps TRBD2 (7 bases). V was pared by 0 bases and J by 0 bases, with 21 bases between. Germline V gives CDR1 MNHEY, CDR2 SMNVEV (reference sequence). This CDR3 region has 19 residues. This chain's CDR3 is CASSLSIKGGTPHSYEQYF. The CDR3 region has the DNA TGTGCCAGCAGTTTATCGATAAAGGGGGGGACCCCCCACTCCTACGAGCAGTACTTC.

The genes are TRBV23-1 and TRBJ2-5; 11 nucleotides align to TRBD2. TRBV23-1 qualifies as an ORF whose function is uncertain. The CDR3 contains 19 residues. Germline trimming cut 0 bases from V and 4 bases from J; bases unmatched to any gene: 13. CDR3 DNA: TGCGCCAGCAGTCAATCGATCGTACTAGCGGGGGAGGCCCCAGAGACCCAGTACTTC. Translating it yields CASSQSIVLAGEAPETQYF.

The J gene is TRBJ1-2, the V gene TRBV7-2; TRBD1 is a possible D gene (6 bases). Between the trimmed V and J ends, which lost 5 bases and 2 bases, there was a span of 9 bases. Germline V gives CDR1 SGHTA, CDR2 FQGNSA. CDR3 length: 13 amino acids. The CDR3, as DNA: TGTGCCAGCAGCCCGGACAGAAACTATGGCTACACCTTC. Translation: CASSPDRNYGYTF.

This chain connects TRBV15 to TRBJ2-7, with TRBD2 identical over 11 bases. V was pared by 5 bases and J by 5 bases, with 8 bases of the junction left unmatched. Germline V gene sequence: CDR1 LNHNV, CDR2 YYDKDF (reference sequence). The CDR3 totals 15 residues. CDR3 DNA: TGTGCCACCAGCTCCAGACTAGCGGGACTCGACGAGCAGTACTTC. Translating it yields CATSSRLAGLDEQYF.